Presented here are 13 T cell receptor beta chains from one specimen sequenced in a study of blood T cell repertoires in COVID-19. Data came from immunoSEQ multiplex PCR; TCRdb stores just in-frame clones and leaves some out. The sample has some 200,000 clones, roughly 82% seen once; the top ten hold about 5%. The sample taken for sequencing was PBMCs or T cells enriched from blood (not recorded which). All receptors derive from a woman aged 55-70 years with acute COVID-19.

The V gene is TRBV19, the J gene TRBJ1-2, with 9 nucleotides matching TRBD1. The germline V gene has CDR1 LNHDA and CDR2 SQIVND (reference sequence). V was pared by 7 bases and J by 2 bases, with 17 bases of the junction left unmatched. This CDR3 has 18 residues. The CDR3: CASTSDRDRVLSNYGYTF. CDR3 bases: TGTGCCAGTACCTCGGACCGGGACAGGGTCCTTTCCAACTATGGCTACACCTTC.

The J gene is TRBJ1-1, the V gene TRBV4-3; 7 nucleotides match TRBD1. CDR1 and CDR2 from the germline V gene are LGHNA and YSLEER. The CDR3 runs to 16 residues. Unmatched junction bases numbered 5, after V lost 0 bases and J lost 1 base. CDR3 amino acids: CASSQERGQRNTEAFF. Here the CDR3 DNA reads TGCGCCAGCAGCCAAGAAAGGGGGCAGAGGAACACTGAAGCTTTCTTT.

This chain joins TRBV24-1 and TRBJ1-2, with TRBD1 matching 7 bases. This CDR3 comprises 16 residues. The germline gives CDR1 KGHDR, CDR2 SFDVKD. V was clipped by 8 bases and J by 4 bases; unmatched bases: 15. This chain's CDR3 is CATTGRPLDRTYGYTF. CDR3 in DNA: TGTGCCACCACTGGTCGGCCCCTGGACAGGACCTATGGCTACACCTTC.

The gene calls are TRBV4-3 and TRBJ2-7, with a weak D call TRBD1 (7 bases). Trimming took off 2 bases at V and 4 bases at J, with 15 bases between the two ends. Germline V gene sequence: CDR1 LGHNA, CDR2 YSLEER. The CDR3 totals 15 residues. As DNA, the CDR3 is TGCGCCAGCAGCCAATCGACAGGGCGGGAATACGAGCAGTACTTC. Translated: CASSQSTGREYEQYF.

V gene TRBV7-2 combines with J gene TRBJ2-7; maybe TRBD2 (6 bases). The CDR3 runs to 15 residues. V was pared by 1 base and J by 3 bases, with 13 bases between. Germline-derived CDR1 and CDR2 are SGHTA and FQGNSA. The CDR3 reads CASSLVGLQNYEQYF. In DNA form, the CDR3 reads TGTGCCAGCAGCTTAGTGGGACTCCAGAACTACGAGCAGTACTTC. The full variable domain, completed using reference TRBV7-2 and TRBJ2-7, is GAGVSQSPSNKVTEKGKDVELRCDPISGHTALYWYRQSLGQGLEFLIYFQGNSAPDKSGLPSDRFSAERTGGSVSTLTIQRTQQEDSAVYLCASSLVGLQNYEQYFGPGTRLTVT.

The chain is built from TRBV9 and TRBJ1-1; D not resolved. CDR1 is SGDLS and CDR2 is YYNGEE in the germline V gene. With 0 bases removed from V and 1 base from J, the gap between germline ends came to 7 bases. The CDR3 totals 14 residues. The CDR3 sequence: CASSVGAWNTEAFF. For the CDR3, the DNA is TGTGCCAGCAGCGTAGGGGCTTGGAACACTGAAGCTTTCTTT.

The V and J genes are TRBV19 and TRBJ1-5, with 7 bases matching TRBD1. Germline CDR1 reads LNHDA; CDR2 reads SQIVND (reference sequence). There are 14 residues in the CDR3. J lost 7 bases, V lost 6 bases, and 9 bases had no gene match. The CDR3 loop is CASRSPQQGQPQHF. The DNA for the CDR3 is TGTGCCAGTAGGTCCCCACAACAGGGGCAGCCCCAGCATTTT. The whole variable domain, remainder taken from reference TRBV19 and TRBJ1-5, is DGGITQSPKYLFRKEGQNVTLSCEQNLNHDAMYWYRQDPGQGLRLIYYSQIVNDFQKGDIAEGYSVSREKKESFPLTVTSAQKNPTAFYLCASRSPQQGQPQHFGDGTRLSIL.

This clone occurred many times. The V call is TRBV19, the J call TRBJ1-5; TRBD1 matches 9 bases. The junction had 12 bases not matched to a gene; V was cut back by 6 bases and J by 6 bases. The CDR3 is 16 amino acids. CDR1 and CDR2 (germline): LNHDA, SQIVND (reference sequence). DNA for the CDR3: TGTGCCAGTAGCCTCGTGGGACAGGGTGGACGTCAGCCCCAGCATTTT. This codes for CASSLVGQGGRQPQHF.

The chain uses TRBV9 and TRBJ1-3; 7 bases align to TRBD1. After removal of 4 bases from V and 3 bases from J, the junction contained 16 bases not matched to a gene. The CDR3 is made up of 18 amino acids. Germline V gene lookup returns CDR1 SGDLS and CDR2 YYNGEE. The chain's CDR3 is CASSHPGGIRVNGNTIYF. DNA of the CDR3: TGTGCCAGCAGCCACCCAGGGGGGATCCGGGTTAATGGAAACACCATATATTTT.

This chain joins TRBV5-1 and TRBJ1-6; D is unresolved. In germline, CDR1 is SGHRS, CDR2 YFSETQ. The CDR3 length is 11 residues. Trimming stripped 9 bases from V and 5 bases from J, with 6 bases between. As DNA, the CDR3 is TGCGCCAACTCAAATAATTCACCCCTCCACTTT. It codes for CANSNNSPLHF.

The rearrangement links TRBV14 to TRBJ2-4; 7 bases map to TRBD2. V trimming: 3 bases; J trimming: 6 bases; junction bases outside the gene matches: 11. The CDR3 is 16 residues long. Germline V gives CDR1 SGHDN, CDR2 FVKESK. DNA for the CDR3: TGTGCCAGCAGCCAGGGAATTGGACTAGTCACAAACATTCAGTACTTC. Translation: CASSQGIGLVTNIQYF.

The chain is built from TRBV7-2 and TRBJ1-5; no definite D call. Per the germline V gene, CDR1 is SGHTA and CDR2 is FQGNSA. V shed 4 bases and J shed 6 bases, with 10 bases lying between them. This CDR3 spans 13 amino acids. CDR3 bases: TGTGCCAGCAGCTCCGGGGTCATTCAGCCCCAGCATTTT. Translating gives CASSSGVIQPQHF.

The chain is built from TRBV19 and TRBJ1-1; TRBD1 is a possible D gene (5 bases). Germline V gene sequence: CDR1 LNHDA, CDR2 SQIVND (reference sequence). The length of the CDR3 is 14 residues. V lost 3 bases and J lost 9, with 17 bases in between. The chain's CDR3 is CASSMNWRDGQAFF. As DNA, the CDR3 is TGTGCCAGTAGTATGAATTGGCGGGACGGACAAGCTTTCTTT.